This entry lists 7 T cell receptor beta chains sequenced from one sample in a study of blood T cell repertoires in COVID-19. TCRdb's copy holds only in-frame clones and misses some; the assay was immunoSEQ multiplex PCR. The sample yields some 200,000 clones, 70% to 90% seen once. Sequenced: peripheral blood. These receptors were collected from a woman of 80 years or more in a cohort sampled during active or convalescent COVID-19.

This rearrangement joins TRBV2 to TRBJ1-1, with 7 bases aligning to TRBD1. This CDR3 spans 13 amino acids. Trimming removed 4 bases from V and 7 bases from J; junction bases left unmatched: 6. Germline CDR1 reads SNHLY; CDR2 reads FYNNEI. The CDR3: CASSVGGDYEAFF. The CDR3 DNA reads as TGTGCCAGCAGTGTAGGGGGCGACTATGAAGCTTTCTTT.

The rearrangement joins TRBV5-4 to TRBJ2-1; a weak D match, TRBD2 (5 bases). Per the germline V gene, CDR1 is SGHNT and CDR2 is YYREEE (reference sequence). V shed 3 bases and J shed 6 bases, with 16 bases lying between them. CDR3 length: 15 residues. The CDR3 loop reads CASSYQVPTSNEQFF. The CDR3 DNA follows: TGTGCCAGCAGCTATCAGGTGCCTACTAGCAATGAGCAGTTCTTC.

CDR3 loop: CASSQGGLGGGLSTDTQYF. The DNA for the CDR3 is TGCGCCAGCAGCCAAGGGGGTCTTGGCGGGGGGCTTAGCACAGATACGCAGTATTTT. The chain recombines TRBV4-1 with TRBJ2-3; 8 bases fit TRBD2. CDR1 MGHRA and CDR2 YSYEKL come from the germline V gene. V lost 1 base, J lost 0 bases, and 12 bases stayed unmatched. CDR3 length equals 19 residues.

V and J are TRBV5-1 and TRBJ2-5, with 9 bases matching TRBD1. This CDR3 has 18 amino acids. Trimming at V came to 4 bases and at J to 1 base, leaving 14 bases not matched to a gene. The germline gives CDR1 SGHRS, CDR2 YFSETQ. The CDR3 DNA follows: TGCGCCAGCAGCCTGTGGACAGGGGTGAGACCCCTCCAAGAGACCCAGTACTTC. It translates to CASSLWTGVRPLQETQYF. The variable domain in full, completed from reference TRBV5-1 and TRBJ2-5, reads KAGVTQTPRYLIKTRGQQVTLSCSPISGHRSVSWYQQTPGQGLQFLFEYFSETQRNKGNFPGRFSGRQFSNSRSEMNVSTLELGDSALYLCASSLWTGVRPLQETQYFGPGTRLLVL.

The chain joins TRBV7-2 to TRBJ2-1; unclear D gene. Germline V gene sequence: CDR1 SGHTA, CDR2 FQGNSA. This CDR3 region has 14 residues. V was cut by 1 base and J by 10 bases, with 14 bases left in between. The CDR3 DNA reads as TGTGCCAGCAGCTTAGACCCCTCCCTGGAGGAGCAGTTCTTC. This encodes CASSLDPSLEEQFF.

The rearrangement joins TRBV9 to TRBJ1-1, with 9 bases lining up with TRBD1. Trimming at V came to 0 bases and at J to 3 bases, leaving 6 bases not matched to a gene. Germline V lookup: CDR1 SGDLS, CDR2 YYNGEE. This CDR3 comprises 16 residues. DNA for the CDR3: TGTGCCAGCAGCGTAGGGGGACAGGGTGTGGACACTGAAGCTTTCTTT. This translates into CASSVGGQGVDTEAFF.

This chain joins TRBV5-4 and TRBJ2-1, with D perhaps matching TRBD2 (5 bases). The CDR3 contains 13 residues. Germline CDR1 and CDR2: SGHNT and YYREEE (reference sequence). Between the trimmed V and J ends, which lost 4 bases and 10 bases, there was a span of 15 bases. CDR3 coding DNA: TGTGCCAGCAGCCCGACTCCCGGGGAGGAGCAGTTCTTC. Translation: CASSPTPGEEQFF.